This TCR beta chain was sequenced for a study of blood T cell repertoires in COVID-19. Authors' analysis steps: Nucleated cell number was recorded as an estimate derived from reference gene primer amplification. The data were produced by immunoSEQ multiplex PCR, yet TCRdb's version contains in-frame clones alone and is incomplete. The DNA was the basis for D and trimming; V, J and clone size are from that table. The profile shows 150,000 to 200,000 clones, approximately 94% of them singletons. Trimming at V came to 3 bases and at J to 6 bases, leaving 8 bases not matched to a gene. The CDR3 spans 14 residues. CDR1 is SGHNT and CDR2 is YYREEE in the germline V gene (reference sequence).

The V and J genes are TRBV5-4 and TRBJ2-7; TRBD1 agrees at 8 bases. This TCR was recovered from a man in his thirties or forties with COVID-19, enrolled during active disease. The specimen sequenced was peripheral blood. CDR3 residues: CASSSGQGNTEQYF. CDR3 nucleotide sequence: TGTGCCAGCAGCTCCGGACAGGGAAACACCGAGCAGTACTTC.